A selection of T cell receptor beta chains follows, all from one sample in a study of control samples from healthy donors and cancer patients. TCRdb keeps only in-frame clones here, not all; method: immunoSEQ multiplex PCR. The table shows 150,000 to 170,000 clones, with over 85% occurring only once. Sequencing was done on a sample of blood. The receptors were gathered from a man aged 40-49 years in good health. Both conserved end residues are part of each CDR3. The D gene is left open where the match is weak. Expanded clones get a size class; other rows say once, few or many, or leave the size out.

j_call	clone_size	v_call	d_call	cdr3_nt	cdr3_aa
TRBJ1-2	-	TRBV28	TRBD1	TGTGCCAGCAGTTCCCCCGGAATCGACAGGGGGCAGAACTATGGCTACACCTTC	CASSSPGIDRGQNYGYTF
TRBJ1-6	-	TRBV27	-	TGTGCCAGCAGTCTAGGAATCTTCGGGGCTTCACCCCTCCACTTT	CASSLGIFGASPLHF
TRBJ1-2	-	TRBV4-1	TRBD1	TGCGCCAGCAGCCAGGTCCCGGGACAGCCAGAGGGCTACACCTTC	CASSQVPGQPEGYTF
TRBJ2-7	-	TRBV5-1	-	TGCGCCAGCAGCTTGCGGTCAGGGAGCTCCTACGAGCAGTACTTC	CASSLRSGSSYEQYF
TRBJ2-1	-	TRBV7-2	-	TGTGCCAGCAGCTTAGAGGGCCAGGGCTACAATGAGCAGTTCTTC	CASSLEGQGYNEQFF
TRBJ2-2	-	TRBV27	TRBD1	TGTGCCAGCGCACGGTCCGGGACAGGGGGTGGGGAGCTGTTTTTT	CASARSGTGGGELFF
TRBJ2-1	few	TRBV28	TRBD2	TGTGCCAGCAGTAGACTAGCGGGGGATCTGAGGAATGAGCAGTTCTTC	CASSRLAGDLRNEQFF
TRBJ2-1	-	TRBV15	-	TGTGCCACCAGCAGACAGTACCTAACCTACAATGAGCAGTTCTTC	CATSRQYLTYNEQFF
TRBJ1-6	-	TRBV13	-	TGTGCCAGCAGCCTCAAGCTGGGCTCCTATAATTCACCCCTCCACTTT	CASSLKLGSYNSPLHF
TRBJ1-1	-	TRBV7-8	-	TGTGCCAGCAGCTTAGACCCAAGGGGCTGGGACACTGAAGCTTTCTTT	CASSLDPRGWDTEAFF
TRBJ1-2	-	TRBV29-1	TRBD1	TGCAGCGTTGAAGAGGGGTGGTACAGGGGGAGCGGCTACACCTTC	CSVEEGWYRGSGYTF
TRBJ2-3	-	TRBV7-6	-	TGTGCCAGCAGCGAAGTCGGTGCGGGCACAGATACGCAGTATTTT	CASSEVGAGTDTQYF
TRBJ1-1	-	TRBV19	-	TGTGCCAGTAGTAAGGGCCACACTGAAGCTTTCTTT	CASSKGHTEAFF
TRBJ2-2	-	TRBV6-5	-	TGTGCCAGCAGTTTAACTTCGGGCACCGGGGAGCTGTTTTTT	CASSLTSGTGELFF
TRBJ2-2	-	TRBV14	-	TGTGCCAGCAGCCAACCGCTAGGGCCCGGGGAGCTGTTTTTT	CASSQPLGPGELFF
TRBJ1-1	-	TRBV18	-	TGTGCCAGCCACTATAATCAGGGAAGCACTGAAGCTTTCTTT	CASHYNQGSTEAFF
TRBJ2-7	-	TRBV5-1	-	TGCGCCAGCAGCTTGGGTCATTCGGGCTACGAGCAGTACTTC	CASSLGHSGYEQYF
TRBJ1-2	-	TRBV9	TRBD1	TGTGCCAGCAGCGTAGGGGGACAGGGGGACTATGGCTACACCTTC	CASSVGGQGDYGYTF
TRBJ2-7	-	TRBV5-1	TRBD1	TGCGCCAGCAGCAACCGGGACAGGGCCTCCTACGAGCAGTACTTC	CASSNRDRASYEQYF
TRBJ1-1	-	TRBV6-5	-	TGTGCCAGCAGTTACTCCAGGGGCGGCGAAGCTTTCTTT	CASSYSRGGEAFF
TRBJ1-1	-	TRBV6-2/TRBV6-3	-	TGTGCCAGCAGTTACCAAATGAACACTGAAGCTTTCTTT	CASSYQMNTEAFF
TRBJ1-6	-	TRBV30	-	TGTGCCTGGAGGACCTGGGGGCCGTATAATTCACCCCTCCACTTT	CAWRTWGPYNSPLHF
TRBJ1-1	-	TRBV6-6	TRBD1	TGTGCCAGCAGTACGACAGGGAGCACTGAAGCTTTCTTT	CASSTTGSTEAFF
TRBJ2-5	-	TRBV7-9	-	TGTGCCAGCAGCCCACATAGGGGGGAGACCCAGTACTTC	CASSPHRGETQYF
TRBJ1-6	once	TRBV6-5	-	TGTGCCAGCAGTTACGGGGGCCTCGGAGGTTCACCCCTCCACTTT	CASSYGGLGGSPLHF
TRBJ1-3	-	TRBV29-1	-	TGCAGCGTTGAAGAGGTTAATGGAAACACCATATATTTT	CSVEEVNGNTIYF
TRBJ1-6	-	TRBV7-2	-	TGTGCCAGTTCCCAAAGTGGTCCCGCCTATAATTCACCCCTCCACTTT	CASSQSGPAYNSPLHF
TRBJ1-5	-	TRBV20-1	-	TGCAGTGCTAGTAGCAATCAGCCCCAGCATTTT	CSASSNQPQHF
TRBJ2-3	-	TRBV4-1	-	TGCGCCAGCAGCCAAGTTGCCGGGTCGGGAGATACGCAGTATTTT	CASSQVAGSGDTQYF
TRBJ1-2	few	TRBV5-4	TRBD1	TGTGCCAGCAGCTTGGGTGACAGGGGGCACCGGTCTGGTGGCTACACCTTC	CASSLGDRGHRSGGYTF
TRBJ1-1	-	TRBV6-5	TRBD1	TGTGCCAGCAGTTACGAAACAGGGGCTGAAGCTTTCTTT	CASSYETGAEAFF
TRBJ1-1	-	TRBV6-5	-	TGTGCCAGCAGTTCCTCGGGGGACCCGGCGAACACTGAAGCTTTCTTT	CASSSSGDPANTEAFF
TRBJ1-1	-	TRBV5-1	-	TGCGCCAGCAGCTTGGGGTTGCCGGGGACGAGGGCTGAAGCTTTCTTT	CASSLGLPGTRAEAFF
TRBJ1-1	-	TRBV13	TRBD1	TGTGCCAGCAGCCCGATGGGACAGGGGAGGGACACTGAAGCTTTCTTT	CASSPMGQGRDTEAFF
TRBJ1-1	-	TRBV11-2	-	TGTGCCTCCTTTCGGGGACTCCTTACCGACACTGAAGCTTTCTTT	CASFRGLLTDTEAFF
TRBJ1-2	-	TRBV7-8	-	TGTGCCAGCAGCTTAGCGCGGGGGGGGCAGAACTATGGCTACACCTTC	CASSLARGGQNYGYTF
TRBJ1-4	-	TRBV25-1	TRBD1	TGTGCCAGCAGTGAATATGTGACAGGGGCTGAAAAACTGTTTTTT	CASSEYVTGAEKLFF
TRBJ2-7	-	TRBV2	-	TGTGCCAGCAGAAAAGGGGACGTCTCTGGCGAGCAGTACTTC	CASRKGDVSGEQYF
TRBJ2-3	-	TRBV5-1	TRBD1	TGCGCCAGCCGGACAGGGGCTTCCACAGATACGCAGTATTTT	CASRTGASTDTQYF
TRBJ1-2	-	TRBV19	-	TGTGCCAGTAGTCTCCGAAACTTAGGGAACTATGGCTACACCTTC	CASSLRNLGNYGYTF